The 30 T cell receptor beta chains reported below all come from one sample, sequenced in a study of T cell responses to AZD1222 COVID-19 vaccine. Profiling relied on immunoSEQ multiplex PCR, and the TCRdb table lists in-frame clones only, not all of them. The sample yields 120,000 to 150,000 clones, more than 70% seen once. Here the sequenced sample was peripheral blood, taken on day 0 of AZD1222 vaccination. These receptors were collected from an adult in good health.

CDR3 in amino acids: CASSPRGLSTEAFF. In nucleotides, the CDR3 is TGCGCCAGCAGTCCCCGGGGGCTAAGCACTGAAGCTTTCTTT. The J gene is TRBJ1-1, the V gene TRBV5-1; D possibly corresponds to TRBD1 (6 bases). CDR1 is SGHRS, CDR2 YFSETQ, per germline. Trimming pared 5 bases from V and 4 bases from J, leaving 15 bases between. The CDR3 is 14 amino acids.

CDR3 DNA sequence: TGTGCCACTGGACTAGCGAGCTACGAGCAGTACTTC. This sequence encodes CATGLASYEQYF. The chain combines TRBV24-1 with TRBJ2-7; 9 nucleotides line up with TRBD2. The germline gives CDR1 KGHDR, CDR2 SFDVKD. This CDR3 is 12 amino acids long. Trimming took 10 bases from V and 3 from J; bases not matched to a gene: 3.

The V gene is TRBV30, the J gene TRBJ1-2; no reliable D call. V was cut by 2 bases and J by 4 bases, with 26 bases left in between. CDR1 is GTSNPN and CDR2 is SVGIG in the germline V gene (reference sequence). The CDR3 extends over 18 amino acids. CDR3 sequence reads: CAWSLVWHDGLRGYGYTF. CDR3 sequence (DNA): TGTGCCTGGAGTCTCGTCTGGCATGATGGACTCCGGGGCTATGGCTACACCTTC. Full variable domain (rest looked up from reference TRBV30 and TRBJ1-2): SQTIHQWPATLVQPVGSPLSLECTVEGTSNPNLYWYRQAAGRGLQLLFYSVGIGQISSEVPQNLSASRPQDRQFILSSKKLLLSDSGFYLCAWSLVWHDGLRGYGYTFGSGTRLTVV.

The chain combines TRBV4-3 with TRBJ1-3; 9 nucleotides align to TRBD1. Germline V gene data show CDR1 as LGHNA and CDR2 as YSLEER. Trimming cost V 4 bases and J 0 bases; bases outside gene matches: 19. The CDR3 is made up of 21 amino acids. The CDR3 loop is CASSRVLFRDRETNSGNTIYF. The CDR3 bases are TGCGCCAGCAGCCGCGTGCTCTTCCGGGACAGGGAAACCAACTCTGGAAACACCATATATTTT.

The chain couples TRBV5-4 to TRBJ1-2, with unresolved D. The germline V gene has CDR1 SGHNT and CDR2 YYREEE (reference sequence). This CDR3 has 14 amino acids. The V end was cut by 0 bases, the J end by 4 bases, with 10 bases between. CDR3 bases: TGTGCCAGCAGCTTGGAAAACTACTTCTATGGCTACACCTTC. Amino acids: CASSLENYFYGYTF. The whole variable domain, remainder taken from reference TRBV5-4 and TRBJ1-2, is ETGVTQSPTHLIKTRGQQVTLRCSSQSGHNTVSWYQQALGQGPQFIFQYYREEENGRGNFPPRFSGLQFPNYSSELNVNALELDDSALYLCASSLENYFYGYTFGSGTRLTVV.

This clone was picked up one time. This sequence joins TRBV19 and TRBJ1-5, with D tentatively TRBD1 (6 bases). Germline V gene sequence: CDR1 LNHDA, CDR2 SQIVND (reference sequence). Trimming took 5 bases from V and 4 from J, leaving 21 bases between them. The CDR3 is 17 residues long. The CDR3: CASSSPPGVSGNQPQHF. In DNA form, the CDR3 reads TGTGCCAGTAGTTCCCCCCCAGGGGTGTCGGGAAATCAGCCCCAGCATTTT.

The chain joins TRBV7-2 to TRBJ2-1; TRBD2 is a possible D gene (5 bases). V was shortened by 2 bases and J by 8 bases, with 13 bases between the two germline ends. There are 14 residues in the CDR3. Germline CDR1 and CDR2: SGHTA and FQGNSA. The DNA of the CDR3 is TGTGCCAGCAGCTTATATGAGGGTGGGTATGAGCAGTTCTTC. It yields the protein CASSLYEGGYEQFF.

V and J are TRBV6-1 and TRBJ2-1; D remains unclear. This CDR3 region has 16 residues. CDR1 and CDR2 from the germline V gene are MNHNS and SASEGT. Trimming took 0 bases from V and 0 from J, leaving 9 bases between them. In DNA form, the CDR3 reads TGTGCCAGCAGTGAAGCTCGACAAAGCTCCTACAATGAGCAGTTCTTC. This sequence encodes CASSEARQSSYNEQFF.

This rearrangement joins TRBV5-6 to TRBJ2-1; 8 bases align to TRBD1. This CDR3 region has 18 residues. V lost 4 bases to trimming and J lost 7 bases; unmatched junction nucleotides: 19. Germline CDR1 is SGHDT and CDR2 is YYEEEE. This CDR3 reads CASSLRPGQARLGNEQFF. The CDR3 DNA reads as TGTGCCAGCAGCCTAAGACCGGGACAGGCAAGATTGGGGAATGAGCAGTTCTTC.

CDR3 nucleotide sequence: TGTGCCAGTAGTCCCGGGACCCCACCCCATGGCTACACCTTC. Protein sequence: CASSPGTPPHGYTF. The chain employs TRBV19 and TRBJ1-2; possible D gene TRBD1, 5 bases. This CDR3 comprises 14 residues. V lost 5 bases and J 6 bases, leaving 16 bases between the germline ends. The germline CDR1 and CDR2 sequences are LNHDA and SQIVND (reference sequence).

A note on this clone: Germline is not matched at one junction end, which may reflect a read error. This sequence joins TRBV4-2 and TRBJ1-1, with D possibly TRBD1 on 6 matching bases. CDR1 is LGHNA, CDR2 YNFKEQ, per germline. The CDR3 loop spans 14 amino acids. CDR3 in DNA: TGTGCCAGCAACCAAGTAACAGGGTGGAATGAAGCTTTCTTT. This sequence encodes CASNQVTGWNEAFF.

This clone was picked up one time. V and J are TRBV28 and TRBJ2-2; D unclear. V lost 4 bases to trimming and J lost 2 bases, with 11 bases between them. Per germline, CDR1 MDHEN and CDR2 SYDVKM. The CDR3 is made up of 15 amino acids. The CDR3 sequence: CASSSRTVNTGELFF. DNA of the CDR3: TGTGCCAGCAGTTCCCGGACGGTCAACACCGGGGAGCTGTTTTTT.

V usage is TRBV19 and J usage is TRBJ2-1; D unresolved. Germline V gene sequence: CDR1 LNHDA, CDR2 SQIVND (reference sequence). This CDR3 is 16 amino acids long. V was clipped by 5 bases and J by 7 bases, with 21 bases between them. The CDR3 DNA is TGTGCCAGTAGTCCTCAGACGACTCCCTTTCTGAATGAGCAGTTCTTC. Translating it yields CASSPQTTPFLNEQFF.

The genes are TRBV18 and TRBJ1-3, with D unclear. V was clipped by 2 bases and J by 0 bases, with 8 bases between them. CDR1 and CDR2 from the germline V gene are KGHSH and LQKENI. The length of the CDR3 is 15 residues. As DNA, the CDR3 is TGTGCCAGCTCACCATGGCGCTACTCTGGAAACACCATATATTTT. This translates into CASSPWRYSGNTIYF.

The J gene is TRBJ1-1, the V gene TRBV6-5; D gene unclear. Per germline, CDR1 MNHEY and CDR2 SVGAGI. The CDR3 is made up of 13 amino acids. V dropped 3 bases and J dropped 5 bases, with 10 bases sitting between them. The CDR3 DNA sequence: TGTGCCAGCAGTTATGAGACCGGTACTGAAGCTTTCTTT. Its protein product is CASSYETGTEAFF.

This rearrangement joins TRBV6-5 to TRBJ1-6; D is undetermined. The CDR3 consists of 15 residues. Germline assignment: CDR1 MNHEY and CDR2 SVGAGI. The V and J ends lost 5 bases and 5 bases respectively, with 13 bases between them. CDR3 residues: CASSPSQVNNSPLHF. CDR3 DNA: TGTGCCAGCAGTCCCTCGCAGGTCAATAATTCACCCCTCCACTTT.

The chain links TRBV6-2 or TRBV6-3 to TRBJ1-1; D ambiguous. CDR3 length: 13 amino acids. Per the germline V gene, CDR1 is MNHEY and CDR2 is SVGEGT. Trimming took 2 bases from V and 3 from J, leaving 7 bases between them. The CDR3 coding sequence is TGTGCCAGCAGTTACGATAGGTACACTGAAGCTTTCTTT. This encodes CASSYDRYTEAFF.

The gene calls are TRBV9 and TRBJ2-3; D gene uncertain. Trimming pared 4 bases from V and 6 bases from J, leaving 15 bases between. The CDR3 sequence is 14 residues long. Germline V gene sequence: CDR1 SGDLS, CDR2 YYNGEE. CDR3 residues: CASSPPEGYDTQYF. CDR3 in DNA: TGTGCCAGCAGCCCTCCCGAAGGTTATGATACGCAGTATTTT.

The CDR3 spells CASWQGGDTQYF. In nucleotides, the CDR3 is TGTGCCAGTTGGCAGGGGGGAGATACGCAGTATTTT. The rearrangement joins TRBV28 to TRBJ2-3, with TRBD1 as a possible D gene (7 bases). The germline gives CDR1 MDHEN, CDR2 SYDVKM. V lost 9 bases and J lost 5, with 12 bases in between. The CDR3 runs 12 residues.

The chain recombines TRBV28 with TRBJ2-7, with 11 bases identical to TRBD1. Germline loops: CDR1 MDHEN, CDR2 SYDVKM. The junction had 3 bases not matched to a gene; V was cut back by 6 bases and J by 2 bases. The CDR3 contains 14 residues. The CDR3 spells CASRTGQGAYEQYF. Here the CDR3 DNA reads TGTGCCAGCAGGACGGGACAGGGGGCCTACGAGCAGTACTTC. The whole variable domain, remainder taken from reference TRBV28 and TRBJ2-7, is DVKVTQSSRYLVKRTGEKVFLECVQDMDHENMFWYRQDPGLGLRLIYFSYDVKMKEKGDIPEGYSVSREKKERFSLILESASTNQTSMYLCASRTGQGAYEQYFGPGTRLTVT.

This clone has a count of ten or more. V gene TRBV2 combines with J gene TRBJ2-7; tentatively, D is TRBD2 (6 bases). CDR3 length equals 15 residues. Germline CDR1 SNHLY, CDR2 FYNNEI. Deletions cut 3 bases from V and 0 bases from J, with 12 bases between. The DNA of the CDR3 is TGTGCCAGCAGTGACTTCGCGGGGAGCTCCTACGAGCAGTACTTC. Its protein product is CASSDFAGSSYEQYF.

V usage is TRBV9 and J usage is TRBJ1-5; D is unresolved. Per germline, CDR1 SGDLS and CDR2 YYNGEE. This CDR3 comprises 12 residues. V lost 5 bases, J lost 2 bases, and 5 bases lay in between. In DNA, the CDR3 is TGTGCCAGCAGTCGGGGCAATCAGCCCCAGCATTTT. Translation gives CASSRGNQPQHF. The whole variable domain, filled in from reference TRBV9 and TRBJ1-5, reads DSGVTQTPKHLITATGQRVTLRCSPRSGDLSVYWYQQSLDQGLQFLIQYYNGEERAKGNILERFSAQQFPDLHSELNLSSLELGDSALYFCASSRGNQPQHFGDGTRLSIL.

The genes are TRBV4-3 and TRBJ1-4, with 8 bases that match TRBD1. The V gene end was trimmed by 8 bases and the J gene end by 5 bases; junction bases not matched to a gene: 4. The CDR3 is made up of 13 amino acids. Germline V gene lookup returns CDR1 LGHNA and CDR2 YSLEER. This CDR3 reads CASARQGNEKLFF. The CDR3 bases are TGCGCCAGCGCTAGACAGGGGAATGAAAAACTGTTTTTT.

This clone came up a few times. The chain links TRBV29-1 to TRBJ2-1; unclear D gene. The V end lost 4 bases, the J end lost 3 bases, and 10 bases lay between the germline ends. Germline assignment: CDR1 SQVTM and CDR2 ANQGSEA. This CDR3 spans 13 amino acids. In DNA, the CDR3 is TGCAGCGTTGGCAGAACAGACTACAATGAGCAGTTCTTC. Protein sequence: CSVGRTDYNEQFF.

CDR3 bases: TGTGCCAGCTCGTCCGGACACTTATCTGGAAACACCATATATTTT. Its translation: CASSSGHLSGNTIYF. The V call is TRBV7-2, the J call TRBJ1-3, with D possibly being TRBD1 (5 bases). Germline V gives CDR1 SGHTA, CDR2 FQGNSA. The CDR3 totals 15 residues. With 8 bases removed from V and 1 base from J, the gap between germline ends came to 15 bases.

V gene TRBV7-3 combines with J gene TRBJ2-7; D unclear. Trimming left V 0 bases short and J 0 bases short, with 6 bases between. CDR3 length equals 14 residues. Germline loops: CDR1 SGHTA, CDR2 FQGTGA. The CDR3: CASSLTHSSYEQYF. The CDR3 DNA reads TGTGCCAGCAGCTTAACTCATAGCTCCTACGAGCAGTACTTC.

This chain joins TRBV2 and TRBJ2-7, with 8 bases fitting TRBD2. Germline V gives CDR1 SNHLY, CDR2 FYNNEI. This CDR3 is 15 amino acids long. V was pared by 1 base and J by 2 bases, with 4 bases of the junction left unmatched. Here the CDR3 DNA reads TGTGCCAGCAGTGAAGACGGGGGGGCTACCTACGAGCAGTACTTC. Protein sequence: CASSEDGGATYEQYF.

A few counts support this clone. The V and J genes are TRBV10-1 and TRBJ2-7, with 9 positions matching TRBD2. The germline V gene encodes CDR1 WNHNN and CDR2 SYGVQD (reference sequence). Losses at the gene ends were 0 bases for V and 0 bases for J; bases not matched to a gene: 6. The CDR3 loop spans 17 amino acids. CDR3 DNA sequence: TGCGCCAGCAGTGAGTCTCCCGCGGGAGGGCCCTCCTACGAGCAGTACTTC. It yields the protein CASSESPAGGPSYEQYF.

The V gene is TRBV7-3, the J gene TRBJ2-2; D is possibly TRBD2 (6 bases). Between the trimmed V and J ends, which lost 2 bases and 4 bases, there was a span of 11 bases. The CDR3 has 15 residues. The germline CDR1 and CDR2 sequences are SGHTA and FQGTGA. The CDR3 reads CASSLLADFTGELFF. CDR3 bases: TGTGCCAGCAGCTTATTAGCGGATTTCACCGGGGAGCTGTTTTTT.

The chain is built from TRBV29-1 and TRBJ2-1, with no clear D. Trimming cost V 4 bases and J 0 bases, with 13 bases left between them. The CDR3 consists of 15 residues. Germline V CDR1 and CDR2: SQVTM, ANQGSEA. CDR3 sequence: CSVGLGPSSYNEQFF. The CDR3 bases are TGCAGCGTTGGACTGGGCCCAAGCTCCTACAATGAGCAGTTCTTC.